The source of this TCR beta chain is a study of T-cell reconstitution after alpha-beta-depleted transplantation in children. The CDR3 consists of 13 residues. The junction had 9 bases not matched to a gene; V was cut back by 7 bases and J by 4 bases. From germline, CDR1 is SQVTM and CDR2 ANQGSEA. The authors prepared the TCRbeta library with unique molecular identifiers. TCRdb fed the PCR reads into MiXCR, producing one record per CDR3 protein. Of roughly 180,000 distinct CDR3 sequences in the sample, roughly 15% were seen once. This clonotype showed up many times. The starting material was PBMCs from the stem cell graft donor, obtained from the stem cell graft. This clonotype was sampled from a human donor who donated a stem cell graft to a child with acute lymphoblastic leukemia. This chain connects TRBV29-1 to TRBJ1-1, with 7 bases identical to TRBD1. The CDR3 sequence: CSALGQLSTEAFF. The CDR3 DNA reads TGCAGCGCCTTGGGACAGCTTTCCACTGAAGCTTTCTTT.